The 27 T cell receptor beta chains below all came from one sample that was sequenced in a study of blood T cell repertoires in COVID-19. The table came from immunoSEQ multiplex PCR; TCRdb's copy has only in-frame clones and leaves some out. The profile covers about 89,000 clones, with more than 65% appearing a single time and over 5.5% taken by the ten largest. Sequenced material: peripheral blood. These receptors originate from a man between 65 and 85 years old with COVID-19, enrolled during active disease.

The CDR3 here is CASSYYGTSSNQPQHF. The CDR3 region has the DNA TGTGCCAGCAGTTACTACGGGACATCTAGCAATCAGCCCCAGCATTTT. This sequence joins TRBV6-5 and TRBJ1-5; weak D call: TRBD1 (6 bases). The CDR3 is 16 amino acids. With 1 base removed from V and 0 bases from J, the gap between germline ends came to 10 bases. CDR1 is MNHEY and CDR2 is SVGAGI in the germline V gene.

CDR3 coding DNA: TGTGCCAGCAGCTTAGGGGCGGCGGGGGGGCCGAGAGAGACCCAGTACTTC. Protein: CASSLGAAGGPRETQYF. V is TRBV7-6 and J is TRBJ2-5, with 9 bases lining up with TRBD2. CDR3 size: 17 residues. V gave up 1 base and J gave up 4 bases; unmatched junction bases: 10. Germline-derived CDR1 and CDR2 are SGHVS and FNYEAQ.

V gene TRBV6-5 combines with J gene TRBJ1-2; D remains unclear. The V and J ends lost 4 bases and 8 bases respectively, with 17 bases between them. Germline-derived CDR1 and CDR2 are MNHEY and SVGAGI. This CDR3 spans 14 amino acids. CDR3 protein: CASSSHIAGDGYTF. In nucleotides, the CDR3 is TGTGCCAGCAGTTCCCACATTGCGGGAGACGGCTACACCTTC.

DNA for the CDR3: TGTGCCAGCAGCCCGGGACAGGGGGCCACCGGGGAGCTGTTTTTT. This encodes CASSPGQGATGELFF. The rearrangement uses TRBV7-2 and TRBJ2-2, with TRBD1 identical over 12 bases. The CDR3 has 15 residues. The germline V gene has CDR1 SGHTA and CDR2 FQGNSA. V was clipped by 5 bases and J by 4 bases; unmatched bases: 2.

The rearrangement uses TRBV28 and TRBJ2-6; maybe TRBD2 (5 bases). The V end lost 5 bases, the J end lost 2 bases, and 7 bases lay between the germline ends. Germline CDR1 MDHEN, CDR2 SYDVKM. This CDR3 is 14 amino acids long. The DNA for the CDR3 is TGTGCCAGCAGTGCGGGCACTGGGGCCAACGTCCTGACTTTC. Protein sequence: CASSAGTGANVLTF.

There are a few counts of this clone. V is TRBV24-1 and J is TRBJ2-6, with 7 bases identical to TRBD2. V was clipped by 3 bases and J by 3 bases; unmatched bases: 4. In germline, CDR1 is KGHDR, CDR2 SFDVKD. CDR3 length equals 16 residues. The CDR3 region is CATSDGGSFGANVLTF. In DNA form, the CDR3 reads TGTGCCACCAGTGATGGCGGGAGCTTTGGGGCCAACGTCCTGACTTTC.

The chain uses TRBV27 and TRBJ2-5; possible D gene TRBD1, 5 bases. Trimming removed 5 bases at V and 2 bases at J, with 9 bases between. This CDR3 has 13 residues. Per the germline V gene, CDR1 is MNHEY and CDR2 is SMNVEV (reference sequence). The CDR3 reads CASSATGQETQYF. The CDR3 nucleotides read TGTGCCAGCAGTGCAACAGGACAAGAGACCCAGTACTTC.

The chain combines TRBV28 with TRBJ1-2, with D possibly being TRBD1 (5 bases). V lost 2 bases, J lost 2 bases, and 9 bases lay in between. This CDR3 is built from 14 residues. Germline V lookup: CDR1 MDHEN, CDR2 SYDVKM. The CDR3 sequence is CASSLGAGNYGYTF. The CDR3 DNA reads TGTGCCAGCAGTTTAGGGGCTGGGAACTATGGCTACACCTTC.

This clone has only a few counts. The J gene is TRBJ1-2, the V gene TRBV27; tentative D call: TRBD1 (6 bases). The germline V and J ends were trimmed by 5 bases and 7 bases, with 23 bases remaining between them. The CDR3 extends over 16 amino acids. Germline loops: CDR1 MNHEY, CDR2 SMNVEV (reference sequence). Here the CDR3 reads CASSPLKDRTRPGYTF. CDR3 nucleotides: TGTGCCAGCAGTCCACTCAAGGACAGAACACGTCCTGGCTACACCTTC.

CDR3 coding DNA: TGTGCCAGCAGCTTCCCCCCCACAGACAGGGGCATTCCCTCCTACGAGCAGTACTTC. Translated, it gives CASSFPPTDRGIPSYEQYF. This chain joins TRBV7-2 and TRBJ2-7; 8 bases map to TRBD1. The CDR3 is 19 residues long. The J segment lost 0 bases and the V segment lost 3 bases, leaving 16 bases of the junction unmatched. From germline, CDR1 is SGHTA and CDR2 FQGNSA.

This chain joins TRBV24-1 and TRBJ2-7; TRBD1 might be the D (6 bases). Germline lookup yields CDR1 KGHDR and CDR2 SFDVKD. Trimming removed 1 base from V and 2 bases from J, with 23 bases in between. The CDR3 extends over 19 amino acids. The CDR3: CATSDLHKGDGRITYEQYF. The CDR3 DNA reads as TGTGCCACCAGTGATTTACACAAGGGGGACGGTCGAATAACCTACGAGCAGTACTTC.

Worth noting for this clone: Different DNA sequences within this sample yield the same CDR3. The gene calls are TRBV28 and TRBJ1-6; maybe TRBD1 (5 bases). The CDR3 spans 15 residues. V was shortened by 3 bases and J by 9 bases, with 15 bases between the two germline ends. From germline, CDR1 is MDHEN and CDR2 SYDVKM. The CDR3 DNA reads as TGTGCCAGCAGTTTGGAGGGGAACGGTTTTTCACCCCTCCACTTT. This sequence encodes CASSLEGNGFSPLHF.

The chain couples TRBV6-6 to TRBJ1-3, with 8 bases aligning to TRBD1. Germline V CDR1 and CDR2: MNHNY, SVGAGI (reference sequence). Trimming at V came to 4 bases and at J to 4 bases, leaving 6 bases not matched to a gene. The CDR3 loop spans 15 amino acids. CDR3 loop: CASSFRTGTGNTIYF. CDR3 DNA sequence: TGTGCCAGCAGTTTCCGGACAGGGACCGGAAACACCATATATTTT.

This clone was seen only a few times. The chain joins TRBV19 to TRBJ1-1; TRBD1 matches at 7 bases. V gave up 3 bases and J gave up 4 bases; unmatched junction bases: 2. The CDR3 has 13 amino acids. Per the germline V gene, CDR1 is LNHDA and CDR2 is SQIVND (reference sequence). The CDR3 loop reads CASSIDRATEAFF. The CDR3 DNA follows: TGTGCCAGTAGTATCGACAGGGCCACTGAAGCTTTCTTT. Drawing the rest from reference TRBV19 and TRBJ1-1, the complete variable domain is DGGITQSPKYLFRKEGQNVTLSCEQNLNHDAMYWYRQDPGQGLRLIYYSQIVNDFQKGDIAEGYSVSREKKESFPLTVTSAQKNPTAFYLCASSIDRATEAFFGQGTRLTVV.

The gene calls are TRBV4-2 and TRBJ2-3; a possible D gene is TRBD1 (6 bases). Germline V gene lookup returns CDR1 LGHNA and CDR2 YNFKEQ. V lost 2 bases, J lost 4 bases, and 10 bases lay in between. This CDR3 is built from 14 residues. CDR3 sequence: CASSQTDRPDTQYF. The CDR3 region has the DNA TGTGCCAGCAGCCAAACAGACAGGCCAGATACGCAGTATTTT.

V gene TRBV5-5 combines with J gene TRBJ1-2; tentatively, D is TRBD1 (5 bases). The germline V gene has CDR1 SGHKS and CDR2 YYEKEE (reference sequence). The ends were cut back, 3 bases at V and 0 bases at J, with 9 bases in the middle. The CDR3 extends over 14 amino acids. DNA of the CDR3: TGTGCCAGCAGCTCCGGGACTTCTAACTATGGCTACACCTTC. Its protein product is CASSSGTSNYGYTF.

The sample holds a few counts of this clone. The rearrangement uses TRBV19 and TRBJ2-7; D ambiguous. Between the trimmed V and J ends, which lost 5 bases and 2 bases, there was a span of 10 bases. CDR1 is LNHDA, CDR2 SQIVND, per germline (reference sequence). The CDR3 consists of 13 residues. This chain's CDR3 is CASSFAGAYEQYF. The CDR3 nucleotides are TGTGCCAGTAGTTTTGCCGGAGCCTACGAGCAGTACTTC.

CDR3 DNA sequence: TGTGCCACCAGTGACAATAGGTGGGCCGGGCGGGCCAATGAGCAGTTCTTC. It yields the protein CATSDNRWAGRANEQFF. The V and J genes are TRBV24-1 and TRBJ2-1, with D maybe TRBD2 (5 bases). V was clipped by 4 bases and J by 6 bases, with 21 bases between them. CDR3 length equals 17 residues. Per the germline V gene, CDR1 is KGHDR and CDR2 is SFDVKD.

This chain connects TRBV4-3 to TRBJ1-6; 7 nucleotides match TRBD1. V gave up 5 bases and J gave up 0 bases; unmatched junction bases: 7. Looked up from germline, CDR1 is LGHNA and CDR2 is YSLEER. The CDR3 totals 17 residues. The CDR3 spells CASSSRGQSSYNSPLHF. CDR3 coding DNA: TGCGCCAGCAGCTCTAGGGGGCAGAGCTCCTATAATTCACCCCTCCACTTT.

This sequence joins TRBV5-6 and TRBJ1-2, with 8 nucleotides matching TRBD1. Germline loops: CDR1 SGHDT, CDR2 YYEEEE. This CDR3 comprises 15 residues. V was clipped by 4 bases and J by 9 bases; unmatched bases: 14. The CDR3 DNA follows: TGTGCCAGCAGCCTGGGCGGGACAGGACTCTCGAGCTACACCTTC. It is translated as CASSLGGTGLSSYTF.

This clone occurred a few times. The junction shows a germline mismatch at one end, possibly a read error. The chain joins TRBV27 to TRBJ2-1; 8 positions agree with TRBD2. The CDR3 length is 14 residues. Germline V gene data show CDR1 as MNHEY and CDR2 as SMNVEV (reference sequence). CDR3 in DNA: TGTGCCAGCAGTTTGCTGGATAGCGGGGCTCGCATAATCTTC. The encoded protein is CASSLLDSGARIIF.

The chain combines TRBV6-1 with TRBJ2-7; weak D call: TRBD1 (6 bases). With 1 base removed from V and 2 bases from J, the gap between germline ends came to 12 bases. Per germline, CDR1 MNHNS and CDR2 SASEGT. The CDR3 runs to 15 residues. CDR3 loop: CASSEGKTGTYEQYF. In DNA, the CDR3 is TGTGCCAGCAGTGAAGGGAAGACAGGAACCTACGAGCAGTACTTC.

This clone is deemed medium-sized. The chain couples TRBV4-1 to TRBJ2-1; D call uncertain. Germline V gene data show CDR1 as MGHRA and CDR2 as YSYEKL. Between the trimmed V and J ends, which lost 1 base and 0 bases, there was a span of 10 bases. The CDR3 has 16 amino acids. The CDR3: CASSQVNLVSYNEQFF. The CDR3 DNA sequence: TGCGCCAGCAGCCAAGTTAACCTAGTCTCCTACAATGAGCAGTTCTTC.

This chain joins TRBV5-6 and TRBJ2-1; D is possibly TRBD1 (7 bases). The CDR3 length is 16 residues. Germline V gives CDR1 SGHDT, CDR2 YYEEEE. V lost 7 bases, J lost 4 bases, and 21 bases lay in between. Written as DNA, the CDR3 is TGTGCCAGCCTGTTTGGGGCGGGACAGATATACAATGAGCAGTTCTTC. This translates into CASLFGAGQIYNEQFF.

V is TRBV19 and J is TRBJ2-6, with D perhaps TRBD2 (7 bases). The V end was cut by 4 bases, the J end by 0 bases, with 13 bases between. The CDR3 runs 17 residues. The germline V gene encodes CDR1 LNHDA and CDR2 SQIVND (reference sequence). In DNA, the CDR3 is TGTGCCAGTAGTAAGGGGGGGCTCGGCTCTGGGGCCAACGTCCTGACTTTC. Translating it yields CASSKGGLGSGANVLTF. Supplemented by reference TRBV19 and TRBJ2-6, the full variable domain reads DGGITQSPKYLFRKEGQNVTLSCEQNLNHDAMYWYRQDPGQGLRLIYYSQIVNDFQKGDIAEGYSVSREKKESFPLTVTSAQKNPTAFYLCASSKGGLGSGANVLTFGAGSRLTVL.

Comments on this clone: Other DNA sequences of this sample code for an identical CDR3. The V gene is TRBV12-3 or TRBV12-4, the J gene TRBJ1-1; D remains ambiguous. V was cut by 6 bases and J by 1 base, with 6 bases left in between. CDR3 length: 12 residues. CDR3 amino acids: CASRYRNTEAFF. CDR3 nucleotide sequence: TGTGCCAGCAGATATCGGAACACTGAAGCTTTCTTT.

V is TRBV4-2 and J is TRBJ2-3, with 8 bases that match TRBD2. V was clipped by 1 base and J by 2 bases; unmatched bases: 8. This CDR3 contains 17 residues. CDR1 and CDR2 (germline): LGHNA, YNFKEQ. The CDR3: CASSQVRAGLATDTQYF. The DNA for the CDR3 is TGTGCCAGCAGCCAAGTTAGGGCAGGACTAGCCACAGATACGCAGTATTTT.